One sample yielded the 3 T cell receptor beta chains listed below, sequenced in a study of Graves' ophthalmopathy and Graves' hyperthyroidism. CDR3 regions of TCR beta were amplified from RNA transcripts. A first-round RT-PCR used HTBI primers, followed by a second-round multiplex PCR. TCRdb reprocessed the multiplex PCR reads via MiXCR and lists one record per CDR3 protein. The repertoire holds approximately 210,000 distinct CDR3 sequences, approximately 29% seen once, with approximately 9.1% in the top ten. Sequencing used peripheral blood. Every receptor here comes from a man aged 45-60 years with Graves' ophthalmopathy.

This clonotype was counted only a few times. The chain carries TRBV28 and TRBJ1-5; TRBD1 aligns across 8 bases. The CDR3 has 16 residues. Germline V gene data show CDR1 as MDHEN and CDR2 as SYDVKM. With 1 base clipped from V and 5 bases from J, the junction kept 7 bases outside the gene matches. CDR3 residues: CASSLSGRGPDQPQHF. CDR3 coding DNA: TGTGCCAGCAGTTTATCGGGCAGGGGGCCCGATCAGCCCCAGCATTTT.

This clonotype came up many times. The chain couples TRBV6-5 to TRBJ1-1, with TRBD1 matching over 7 bases. Trimming at V came to 5 bases and at J to 0 bases, leaving 6 bases not matched to a gene. CDR1 is MNHEY, CDR2 SVGAGI, per germline. The CDR3 length is 15 residues. The DNA for the CDR3 is TGTGCCAGCAGTCCAAGGGGGCAGGTGAACACTGAAGCTTTCTTT. It specifies CASSPRGQVNTEAFF.

This clonotype was seen repeatedly, ten times or more. A junction boundary mismatches the germline segment, possibly from a read error. The chain carries TRBV28 and TRBJ2-5, with D uncertain. Germline V gene data show CDR1 as MDHEN and CDR2 as SYDVKM. The CDR3 spans 14 residues. The CDR3: CAGRNNRPQETQYF. CDR3 nucleotides: TGTGCCGGCAGGAACAACCGGCCCCAAGAGACCCAGTACTTC.